This TCR beta chain was captured by sequencing in a study of T-cell reconstitution after alpha-beta-depleted transplantation in children. Preparing the TCRbeta library involved the use of unique molecular identifiers. TCRdb ran MiXCR on the PCR reads and lists one entry per CDR3 protein. The profile shows under 450,000 distinct CDR3 sequences, roughly 15% of them singletons. With 2 bases removed from V and 4 bases from J, the gap between germline ends came to 11 bases. Germline V gene sequence: CDR1 GTSNPN, CDR2 SVGIG (reference sequence). The length of the CDR3 is 13 residues. The sample in question was PBMCs, obtained from the stem cell graft. The receptor was isolated from a human donor who donated a stem cell graft to a child with Fanconi anemia. This chain joins TRBV30 and TRBJ2-5, with D perhaps TRBD2 (6 bases). DNA for the CDR3: TGTGCCTGGAGTCCGGGACTCGGAGAGACCCAGTACTTC. This codes for CAWSPGLGETQYF.